This is a list of T cell receptor beta chains from one sample in a study of OX40 agonist ivuxolimab in advanced cancers. The assay was immunoSEQ multiplex PCR, and TCRdb's table has in-frame clones only and misses some. The repertoire holds 30,000 to 40,000 clones, with around nine tenths as singletons. Sequenced material: CD4+ or CD8+ T cells sorted from blood, taken in a trial of the OX40 agonist ivuxolimab. The source of these receptors is an adult with an advanced solid tumor such as melanoma, head and neck, liver or kidney cancer. Each CDR3 is given with its conserved first and last residue. The order of the fields is clone size, V gene, J gene, D gene, CDR3 DNA, CDR3 protein. A D gene is named only where the DNA matches it firmly. Rows give clone size only sometimes, using once, few, many, or a class for an expanded clone.

size: -
V: TRBV19
J: TRBJ1-1
D: TRBD1
DNA: TGTGCCAGTATCCCCCGTGGACAGGCCTCAGGGGACACTGAAGCTTTCTTT
CDR3: CASIPRGQASGDTEAFF

size: -
V: TRBV6-5
J: TRBJ1-2
D: TRBD1
DNA: TGTGCCAGCAGTGCCGACAGGGGTGGCTACACCTTC
CDR3: CASSADRGGYTF

size: -
V: TRBV25-1
J: TRBJ1-2
D: TRBD1
DNA: TGTGCCAGCAGAGGACAGGCGAACTATGGCTACACCTTC
CDR3: CASRGQANYGYTF

size: once
V: TRBV10-3
J: TRBJ2-5
D: -
DNA: TGTGCCACTAATTGGGGGGCCGGAGAAGAGACCCAGTACTTC
CDR3: CATNWGAGEETQYF

size: -
V: TRBV28
J: TRBJ1-1
D: -
DNA: TGTGCCAGCAGTTTATCCCGGACCATGGGTTTCTTT
CDR3: CASSLSRTMGFF

size: -
V: TRBV7-2
J: TRBJ2-7
D: TRBD1
DNA: TGTGCCAGCAGCTTGGACAGGGGATCCTACGAGCAGTACTTC
CDR3: CASSLDRGSYEQYF

size: -
V: TRBV6-6
J: TRBJ1-1
D: -
DNA: TGTGCCAGCAGTTACTCCTTGGGTTCTGAAGCTTTCTTT
CDR3: CASSYSLGSEAFF

size: -
V: TRBV19
J: TRBJ1-2
D: -
DNA: TGTGCCAGTAGTAGTTCGGCCTATGGCTACACCTTC
CDR3: CASSSSAYGYTF

size: -
V: TRBV19
J: TRBJ2-5
D: -
DNA: TGTGCCAGTAGTATAGATGAGGGGGGGAGGAAAACCCAGTACTTC
CDR3: CASSIDEGGRKTQYF

size: -
V: TRBV19
J: TRBJ2-7
D: TRBD2
DNA: TGTGCCAGCCAGGGGCCCGGGAGGCTAGCGGGTTCCTCCTACGAGCAGTACTTC
CDR3: CASQGPGRLAGSSYEQYF

size: once
V: TRBV10-2
J: TRBJ1-2
D: -
DNA: TGCGCCAGCAGCCCCGATGGACGGGGCTACACCTTC
CDR3: CASSPDGRGYTF

size: -
V: TRBV2
J: TRBJ2-7
D: -
DNA: TGTGCCAGCAGTCGGACACAAGTGGAGCAGTACTTC
CDR3: CASSRTQVEQYF

size: -
V: TRBV20-1
J: TRBJ2-5
D: -
DNA: TGCAGTCGGGGCGGGGAGACCCAGTACTTC
CDR3: CSRGGETQYF

size: -
V: TRBV5-1
J: TRBJ1-4
D: -
DNA: TGCGCCAGCAAAGCAACTAATGAAAAACTGTTTTTT
CDR3: CASKATNEKLFF

size: -
V: TRBV2
J: TRBJ1-2
D: -
DNA: TGTGCCAGCAGTGAAAGGGGGGTGGCCGGGCAGGGGATCGACTATGGCTACACCTTC
CDR3: CASSERGVAGQGIDYGYTF

size: -
V: TRBV19
J: TRBJ1-2
D: -
DNA: TGTGCCAGTAGGCTAACAGGGCCTTATGGCTACACCTTC
CDR3: CASRLTGPYGYTF

size: once
V: TRBV6-5
J: TRBJ1-4
D: -
DNA: TGTGCCAGCAGAAACGTGGGGGGCGGAAAACTGTTTTTT
CDR3: CASRNVGGGKLFF

size: -
V: TRBV19
J: TRBJ1-1
D: -
DNA: TGTGCCAGTAAGAACAGCCCCGTTCTGGAAGCTTTCTTT
CDR3: CASKNSPVLEAFF

size: -
V: TRBV5-5
J: TRBJ1-5
D: -
DNA: TGTGCCAGCAGCTGGGGGGGTGGCAATCAGCCCCAGCATTTT
CDR3: CASSWGGGNQPQHF

size: few
V: TRBV14
J: TRBJ1-5
D: -
DNA: TGTGCCAGCAGCCAAACAGGGTTATATCAGCCCCAGCATTTT
CDR3: CASSQTGLYQPQHF

size: -
V: TRBV27
J: TRBJ1-1
D: -
DNA: TGTGCCAGCCGACGGGGGGCTGAAGCTTTCTTT
CDR3: CASRRGAEAFF

size: -
V: TRBV6-5
J: TRBJ1-5
D: -
DNA: TGTGTCTCAGGGAGGGTTGGCCAGCCCCAGCATTTT
CDR3: CVSGRVGQPQHF

size: once
V: TRBV2
J: TRBJ1-5
D: -
DNA: TGTGCCGACTCCCCGCAGGCCAATCAGCCCCAGCATTTT
CDR3: CADSPQANQPQHF

size: -
V: TRBV6-5
J: TRBJ1-2
D: -
DNA: TGTGCCAGCAGTTACGGAGGGATACCCTATGGCTACACCTTC
CDR3: CASSYGGIPYGYTF

size: -
V: TRBV11-2
J: TRBJ2-7
D: -
DNA: TGTGCCAGCAGCTTACGGACTATACAGGGAGGTTATAACTACGAGCAGTACTTC
CDR3: CASSLRTIQGGYNYEQYF

size: few
V: TRBV4-3
J: TRBJ2-2
D: -
DNA: TGCGCCAGCAGCCGGGACTCCAATCTGGGCGGGGAGCTGTTTTTT
CDR3: CASSRDSNLGGELFF

size: -
V: TRBV9
J: TRBJ2-2
D: TRBD1
DNA: TGTGCCAGCAGCGTAGTAGCAGGGACAGGGCCCTACACCGGGGAGCTGTTTTTT
CDR3: CASSVVAGTGPYTGELFF

size: -
V: TRBV5-1
J: TRBJ2-5
D: TRBD2
DNA: TGCGCCAGCCGATCCGGGACTAGCGTAGAGACCCAGTACTTC
CDR3: CASRSGTSVETQYF

size: -
V: TRBV2
J: TRBJ2-6
D: TRBD1
DNA: TGTGCCACAGGACAGGGGGTCTCCGCTGGGGCCAACGTCCTGACTTTC
CDR3: CATGQGVSAGANVLTF

size: -
V: TRBV28
J: TRBJ1-1
D: -
DNA: TGTGCCGTCCAGGGGCCTGGGAACACTGAAGCTTTCTTT
CDR3: CAVQGPGNTEAFF

size: -
V: TRBV5-1
J: TRBJ2-2
D: -
DNA: TGCGCCAGCAGCTTGGCCGGGCAGGGGAACACCGGGGAGCTGTTTTTT
CDR3: CASSLAGQGNTGELFF

size: -
V: TRBV4-2
J: TRBJ1-3
D: -
DNA: TGTGCCAGCAGGAGACTCGCAGGGAGCTCTGGAAACACCATATATTTT
CDR3: CASRRLAGSSGNTIYF

size: -
V: TRBV7-2
J: TRBJ2-7
D: -
DNA: TGTGCCAGCAGCGCTAGAACTAGTGTGGCCTACGAGCAGTACTTC
CDR3: CASSARTSVAYEQYF

size: -
V: TRBV9
J: TRBJ2-7
D: -
DNA: TGTGCCAGCAGCGTAATCTCAGATTCCTACGAGCAGTACTTC
CDR3: CASSVISDSYEQYF

size: -
V: TRBV6-1
J: TRBJ2-3
D: -
DNA: TGTGCCAGCAGTGAAGCGGGCTTTGTGGTTAACACAGATACGCAGTATTTT
CDR3: CASSEAGFVVNTDTQYF

size: -
V: TRBV19
J: TRBJ2-2
D: TRBD2
DNA: TGTGCCAGTAGGCTAGCGGGCGGCGGGGAGCTGTTTTTT
CDR3: CASRLAGGGELFF

size: -
V: TRBV29-1
J: TRBJ1-4
D: TRBD1
DNA: TGCAGCGCCCAAAGGGACAGAAATGAAAAACTGTTTTTT
CDR3: CSAQRDRNEKLFF

size: -
V: TRBV5-1
J: TRBJ1-4
D: -
DNA: TGCGCCAGCAGCTTGCAAGTCCCGGGGGATGAAAAACTGTTTTTT
CDR3: CASSLQVPGDEKLFF

size: once
V: TRBV7-9
J: TRBJ2-1
D: -
DNA: TGTGCCAGCAGCTCGCTAGTGGGAGGGGGCGACGAGCAGTTCTTC
CDR3: CASSSLVGGGDEQFF

size: -
V: TRBV5-6
J: TRBJ1-1
D: -
DNA: TGTGCCAGCAGCTCCCGGCGGAACACTGAAGCTTTCTTT
CDR3: CASSSRRNTEAFF